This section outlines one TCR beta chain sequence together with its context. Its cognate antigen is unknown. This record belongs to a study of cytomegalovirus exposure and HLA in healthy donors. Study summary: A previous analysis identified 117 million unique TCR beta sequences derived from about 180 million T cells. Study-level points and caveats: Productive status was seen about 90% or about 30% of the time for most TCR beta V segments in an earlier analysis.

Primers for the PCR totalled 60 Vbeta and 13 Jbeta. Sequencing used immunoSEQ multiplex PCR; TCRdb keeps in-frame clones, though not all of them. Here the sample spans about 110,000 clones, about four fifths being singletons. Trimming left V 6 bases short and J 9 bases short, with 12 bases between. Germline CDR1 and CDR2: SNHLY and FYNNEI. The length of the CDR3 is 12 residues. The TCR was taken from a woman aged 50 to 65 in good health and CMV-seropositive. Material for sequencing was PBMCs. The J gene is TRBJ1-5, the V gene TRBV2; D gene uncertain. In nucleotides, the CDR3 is TGTGCCAGCAGCTATATTTCGGTGCCCCAGCATTTT. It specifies CASSYISVPQHF.